This T cell receptor beta chain stems from a study of fetal regulatory T cell absence and autoimmunity. Study as a whole: The IPEX patients lacked clinical diabetes but had exocrine pancreas autoimmunity.

There are 13 residues in the CDR3. Trimming cost V 3 bases and J 7 bases, with 10 bases left between them. Per the germline V gene, CDR1 is SGHTA and CDR2 is FQGNSA. Profiling relied on immunoSEQ multiplex PCR, and the TCRdb table lists in-frame clones only, not all of them. The table shows around 100,000 clones, with 60% to 80% occurring only once. This clonotype was sampled from a male donor with IPEX syndrome. Sequencing used pancreas tissue. The chain uses TRBV7-2 and TRBJ2-1; D is perhaps TRBD2 (5 bases). This CDR3 is CASSLYPGNEQFF. The CDR3 region has the DNA TGTGCCAGCAGCTTGTATCCGGGGAATGAGCAGTTCTTC. Based on the CDR3 plus reference TRBV7-2 and TRBJ2-1, the full variable domain is GAGVSQSPSNKVTEKGKDVELRCDPISGHTALYWYRQSLGQGLEFLIYFQGNSAPDKSGLPSDRFSAERTGGSVSTLTIQRTQQEDSAVYLCASSLYPGNEQFFGPGTRLTVL.